Listed here are 3 T cell receptor beta chains from one sample, sequenced in a study of blood T cells in healthy people across ages. A second PCR, run for roughly 7 to 12 cycles, used a sample-barcoded 5' primer plus a J-beta primer mix. TCRdb independently ran MiXCR on the 5' RACE reads; one entry per CDR3 protein. The sample holds 540,000 or so distinct CDR3 sequences, less than 25% seen once. These records were also assigned to another study, of T cells of mothers and their children.

Sequences were obtained from blood. All receptors come from a boy aged 10-17 years in good health.

The chain employs TRBV24-1 and TRBJ2-6; D is undetermined. From germline, CDR1 is KGHDR and CDR2 SFDVKD. The CDR3 contains 17 residues. V gave up 4 bases and J gave up 2 bases, with 14 bases separating them. In nucleotides, the CDR3 is TGTGCCACCAGTGACCCGTCCCAGATACCTGGGGCCAACGTCCTGACTTTC. As protein: CATSDPSQIPGANVLTF.

The gene calls are TRBV25-1 and TRBJ1-2; 7 bases are a match to TRBD1. The CDR3 is 14 residues long. J lost 6 bases, V lost 4 bases, and 8 bases had no gene match. Germline-derived CDR1 and CDR2 are MGHDK and SYGVNS. DNA of the CDR3: TGTGCCAGCAGTGGATGGAACCAGGGGGATGGCTACACCTTC. Its protein product is CASSGWNQGDGYTF.

This chain connects TRBV5-1 to TRBJ2-2, with D possibly TRBD1 on 5 matching bases. Trimming took off 4 bases at V and 2 bases at J, with 21 bases between the two ends. Germline CDR1 SGHRS, CDR2 YFSETQ. This CDR3 has 18 residues. CDR3 sequence (DNA): TGCGCCAGCAGCCCAATCCTAAGTGGGGCAGGAAACACCGGGGAGCTGTTTTTT. Translating it yields CASSPILSGAGNTGELFF.